This T cell receptor beta chain was profiled in a study of CD8 T cells in Susac syndrome (dated by TCRdb to the late 2010s). Concerning the study at large: The study used repertoire sequencing to test whether antigen drove CD8+ T cell activation and differentiation in Susac syndrome.

Ends trimmed: V by 4 bases, J by 6 bases; bases unmatched to a gene: 8. Taken from cysteine to phenylalanine, the CDR3 has 14 residues. Just the 42-base CDR3 DNA is kept, in frame starting at base 1. The germline V gene (reference sequence) gives CDR1 as LGHDT and CDR2 as YNNKEL. RNA was extracted using the RNeasy kit, and about 0.45 to 1 ug of the RNA was reverse transcribed with random hexamers. TCR beta CDR3 regions were amplified with the immunoSEQ multiplex PCR assay covering 54 Vbeta and 13 Jbeta segments. To correct PCR amplification bias, a synthetic template baseline was used for both primer optimization and computational correction. In the source study's methods: Reads were annotated to V, D and J genes according to IMGT and were analyzed with immunoSEQ Analyzer, with only productive sequences retained. Clonality was computed as one minus Shannon entropy normalized by log2 of the number of productive unique sequences. For each patient and control, public and private clones were evaluated within the 100 most prevalent clones. Clones were defined as Susac-specific if absent from the healthy and MS cohorts, from under 1,200 published viral clones and from other ImmuneACCESS disease sequences. TCRdb took the public reads, trimmed them with fastp at Q25, ran MiXCR for clone calling and kept in-frame beta chains. One record per CDR3 amino acid sequence lists the most common genes and DNA. These V and J calls rely on TCRdb rather than the paper's analysis. Within this sample are about 300,000 distinct CDR3 sequences, with just over 90% of them counted one time only. The ten largest clones add up to roughly 0.07% of the sample.

For this clonotype: The antigen it recognizes is unknown. Base qualities are not at hand, and no much larger clone is one base apart.

High-throughput TCR beta sequencing profiled peripheral blood CD8+ and CD4+ T cells from healthy donors, Susac syndrome patients and multiple sclerosis patients. Treatment-naive patients with stable or active relapsing-remitting disease fulfilling revised McDonald criteria were used as multiple sclerosis controls. Bulk CD8+ and CD4+ T cells were purified by magnetic negative isolation, while CD8+ TEMRA cells were enriched using FACS. Blood was collected in EDTA tubes and processed within 24 hours, with PBMCs isolated through density gradient centrifugation. PBMCs intended for TCR sequencing were cryopreserved in liquid nitrogen and thawed later in a water bath at 37 degrees C. The sorted or isolated CD4+, CD8+ and CD8+ TEMRA cells had a purity of 90% or higher. General findings and caveats noted by the study authors: The number of individuals in the TCR sequencing and HLA analysis was acknowledged as relatively small.

The sequence derives from a human donor with multiple sclerosis. The sequenced sample was CD4+ T cells from PBMCs. The chain links TRBV3-1 with TRBJ2-7; the central 8 bases match TRBD1. This receptor carries the CDR3 CASSPWNRGFEQYF. Read as DNA, the sequence is TGTGCCAGCAGCCCCTGGAACAGGGGGTTCGAGCAGTACTTC.